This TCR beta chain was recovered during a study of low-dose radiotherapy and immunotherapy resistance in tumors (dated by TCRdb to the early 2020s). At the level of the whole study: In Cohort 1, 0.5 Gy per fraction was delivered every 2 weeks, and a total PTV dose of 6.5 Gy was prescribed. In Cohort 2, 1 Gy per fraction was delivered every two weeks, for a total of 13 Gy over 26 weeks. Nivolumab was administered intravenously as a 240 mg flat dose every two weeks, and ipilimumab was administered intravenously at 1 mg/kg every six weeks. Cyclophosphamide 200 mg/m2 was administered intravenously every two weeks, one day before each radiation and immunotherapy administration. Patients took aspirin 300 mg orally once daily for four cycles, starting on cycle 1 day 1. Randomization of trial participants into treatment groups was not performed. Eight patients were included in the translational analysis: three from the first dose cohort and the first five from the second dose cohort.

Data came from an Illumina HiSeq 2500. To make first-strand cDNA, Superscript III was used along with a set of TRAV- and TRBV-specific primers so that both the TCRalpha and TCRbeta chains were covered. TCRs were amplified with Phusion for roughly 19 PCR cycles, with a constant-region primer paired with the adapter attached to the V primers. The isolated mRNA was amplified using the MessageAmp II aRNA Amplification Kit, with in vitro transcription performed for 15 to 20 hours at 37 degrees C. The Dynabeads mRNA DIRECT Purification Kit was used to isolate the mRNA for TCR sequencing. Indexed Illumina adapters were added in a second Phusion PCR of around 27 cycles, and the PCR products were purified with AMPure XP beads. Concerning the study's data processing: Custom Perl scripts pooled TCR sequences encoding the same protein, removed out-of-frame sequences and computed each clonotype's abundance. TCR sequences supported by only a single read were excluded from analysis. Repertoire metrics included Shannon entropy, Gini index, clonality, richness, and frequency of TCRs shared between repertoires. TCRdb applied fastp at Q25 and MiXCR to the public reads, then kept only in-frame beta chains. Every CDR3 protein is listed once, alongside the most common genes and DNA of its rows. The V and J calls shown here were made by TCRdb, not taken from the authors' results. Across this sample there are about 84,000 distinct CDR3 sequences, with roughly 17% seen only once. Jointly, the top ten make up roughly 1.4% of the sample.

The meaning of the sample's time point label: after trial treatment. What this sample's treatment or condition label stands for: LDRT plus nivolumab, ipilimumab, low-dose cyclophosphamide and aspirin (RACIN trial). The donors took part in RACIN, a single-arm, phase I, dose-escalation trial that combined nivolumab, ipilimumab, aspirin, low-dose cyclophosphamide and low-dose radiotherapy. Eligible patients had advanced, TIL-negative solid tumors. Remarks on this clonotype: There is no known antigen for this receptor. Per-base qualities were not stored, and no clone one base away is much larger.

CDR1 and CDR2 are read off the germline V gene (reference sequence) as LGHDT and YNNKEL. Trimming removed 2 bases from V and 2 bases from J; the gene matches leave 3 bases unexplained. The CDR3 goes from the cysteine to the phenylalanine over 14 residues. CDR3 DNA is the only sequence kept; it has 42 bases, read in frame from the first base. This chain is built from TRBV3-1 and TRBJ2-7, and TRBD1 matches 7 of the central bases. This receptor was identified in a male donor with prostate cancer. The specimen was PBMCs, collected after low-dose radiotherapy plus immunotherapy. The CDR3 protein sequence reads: CASSQRQGAYEQYF. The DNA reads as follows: TGTGCCAGCAGCCAAAGGCAGGGGGCCTACGAGCAGTACTTC.